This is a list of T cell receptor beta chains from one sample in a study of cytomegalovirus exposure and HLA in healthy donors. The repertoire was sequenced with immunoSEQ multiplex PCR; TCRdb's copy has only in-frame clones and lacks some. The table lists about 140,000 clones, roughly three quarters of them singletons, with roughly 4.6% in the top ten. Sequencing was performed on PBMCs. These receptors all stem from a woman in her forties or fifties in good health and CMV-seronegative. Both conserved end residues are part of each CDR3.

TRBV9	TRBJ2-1	CASSSWGAYNEQFF
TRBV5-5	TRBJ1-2	CASSSWGQGASYGYTF
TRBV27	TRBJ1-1	CASSSGVTEAFF
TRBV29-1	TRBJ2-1	CSVEDRRGGAGEQFF
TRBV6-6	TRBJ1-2	CASSYSIGEVGYTF
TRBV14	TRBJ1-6	CASSQDYSSYNSPLHF
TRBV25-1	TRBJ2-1	CASSEYSGGNEQFF
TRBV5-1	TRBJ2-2	CASSFPGRLGGGELFF
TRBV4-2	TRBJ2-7	CASSQDLDGGPYEQYF
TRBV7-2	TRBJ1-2	CASSQPRGHGYTF
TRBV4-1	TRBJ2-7	CASSQTGGSYEQYF
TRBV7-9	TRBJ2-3	CASSLDGQHADTQYF
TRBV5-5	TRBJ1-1	CASGHMNTEAFF
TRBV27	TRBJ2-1	CASSLDHPLTGFFSYNEQFF
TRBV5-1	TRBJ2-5	CASSFRTSGGPTSPETQYF
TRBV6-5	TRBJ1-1	CASSYEGANTEAFF
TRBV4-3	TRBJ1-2	CASSQDSGTIVGYTF
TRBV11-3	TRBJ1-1	CASSLVARKNTEAFF
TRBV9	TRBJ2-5	CASSVGAREVQETQYF
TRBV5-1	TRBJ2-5	CASGVAGGTQYF
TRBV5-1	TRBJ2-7	CASSLIQGVEQYF
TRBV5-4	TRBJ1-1	CASSLEGVNTEAFF
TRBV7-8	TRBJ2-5	CASSLRDRVQETQYF
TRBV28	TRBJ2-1	CASTWTSGGGNEQFF
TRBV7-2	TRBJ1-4	CASSPSRTDEKLFF
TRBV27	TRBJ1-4	CASSPRGDTNEKLFF
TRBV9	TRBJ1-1	CASSVVTGTEAFF
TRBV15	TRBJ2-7	CATSKGQGTEQYF
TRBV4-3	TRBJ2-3	CASSLGLATDTQYF
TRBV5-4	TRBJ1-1	CASSLKTGPGDEDTEAFF
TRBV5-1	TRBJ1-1	CASRGDMNTEAFF
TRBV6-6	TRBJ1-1	CASRSGTVNTEAFF
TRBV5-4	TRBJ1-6	CASSLDTGRLSPLHF
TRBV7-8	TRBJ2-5	CASSLRWALAGFQETQYF
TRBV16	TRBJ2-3	CASSPQNPSTDTQYF
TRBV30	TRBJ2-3	CAWSATETGDTQYF
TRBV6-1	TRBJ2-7	CASSESGGDEQYF
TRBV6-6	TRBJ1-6	CASSYGQENTPLHF
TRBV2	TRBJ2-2	CASRTGRAATGELFF
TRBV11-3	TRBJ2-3	CASSPRTGIDTQYF
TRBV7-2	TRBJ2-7	CASSFGRGAYEQYF
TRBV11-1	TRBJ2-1	CATRRGRDYNEQFF
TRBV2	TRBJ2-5	CASSDSLGTSGQETQYF
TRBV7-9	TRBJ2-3	CASSLSRASGTDTQYF
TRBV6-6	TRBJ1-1	CASSYGDSEAFF
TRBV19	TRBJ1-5	CASSLQGALVVGQPQHF
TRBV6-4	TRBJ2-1	CASSDSPGTVNEQFF
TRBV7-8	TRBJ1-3	CASSLAGAGDSGNTIYF
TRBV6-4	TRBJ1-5	CASSADRNQPQHF